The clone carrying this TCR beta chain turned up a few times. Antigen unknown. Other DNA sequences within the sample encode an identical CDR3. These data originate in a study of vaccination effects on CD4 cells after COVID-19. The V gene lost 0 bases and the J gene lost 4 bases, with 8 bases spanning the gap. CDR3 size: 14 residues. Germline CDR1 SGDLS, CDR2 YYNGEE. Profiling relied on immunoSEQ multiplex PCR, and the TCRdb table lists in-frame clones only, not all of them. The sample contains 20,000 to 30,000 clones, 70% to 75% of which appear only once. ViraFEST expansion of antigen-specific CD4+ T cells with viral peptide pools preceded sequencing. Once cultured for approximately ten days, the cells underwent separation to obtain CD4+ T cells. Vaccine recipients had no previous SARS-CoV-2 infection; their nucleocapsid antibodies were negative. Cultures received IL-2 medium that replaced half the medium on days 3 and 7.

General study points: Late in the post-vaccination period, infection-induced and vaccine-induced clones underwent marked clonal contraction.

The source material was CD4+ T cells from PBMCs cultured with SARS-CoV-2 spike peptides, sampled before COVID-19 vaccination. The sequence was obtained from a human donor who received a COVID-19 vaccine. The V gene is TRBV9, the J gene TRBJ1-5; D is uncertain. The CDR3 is CASSVGTVNQPQHF. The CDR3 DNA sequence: TGTGCCAGCAGCGTAGGTACGGTGAATCAGCCCCAGCATTTT.